These 26 T cell receptor beta chains originate from one sample sequenced in a study of metastatic and nonmetastatic thyroid tumors. TCRdb called clones again from the PCR reads with MiXCR. The repertoire consists of under 95,000 clones, with approximately 12% occurring once and the leading ten covering about 10%. There were no patients who had received any treatment before thyroid surgery. The sample taken for sequencing was blood. These receptors came from a female donor with papillary thyroid cancer or a benign thyroid nodule (not recorded which). Some clones in this sample may be carry-over from other donors' samples.

This clone was seen many times. The rearrangement joins TRBV4-3 to TRBJ2-1, with 7 bases aligning to TRBD2. Germline CDR1 LGHNA, CDR2 YSLEER. There are 16 residues in the CDR3. V trimming: 1 base; J trimming: 2 bases; junction bases outside the gene matches: 5. The CDR3 sequence: CASSQGGSGPYNEQFF. The CDR3 coding sequence is TGCGCCAGCAGCCAAGGCGGGAGTGGGCCCTACAATGAGCAGTTCTTC.

Ten or more counts support this clone. The chain employs TRBV7-2 and TRBJ2-1; D is ambiguous. The CDR3 sequence is 11 residues long. Germline lookup yields CDR1 SGHTA and CDR2 FQGNSA. Between the trimmed V and J ends, which lost 5 bases and 8 bases, there was a span of 7 bases. For the CDR3, the DNA is TGTGCCAGCAGCCCCCACTATGAGCAGTTCTTC. Encoded protein: CASSPHYEQFF.

The sample holds many counts of this clone. This chain uses TRBV27 with TRBJ2-1; D is uncertain. Per germline, CDR1 MNHEY and CDR2 SMNVEV (reference sequence). The germline V and J ends were trimmed by 0 bases and 0 bases, with 6 bases remaining between them. CDR3 length equals 15 residues. The CDR3 nucleotides are TGTGCCAGCAGTTTATCAGTAAGCTCCTACAATGAGCAGTTCTTC. Translated, it gives CASSLSVSSYNEQFF.

Ten or more counts support this clone. CDR3 nucleotides: TGCAGTGCTAGCCTCGCCAGGGGTCAATCTTACGAGCAGTACTTC. Translation: CSASLARGQSYEQYF. The chain combines TRBV20-1 with TRBJ2-7; D might be TRBD1 (6 bases). The CDR3 is 15 amino acids. The germline CDR1 and CDR2 sequences are DFQATT and SNEGSKA (reference sequence). V gave up 3 bases and J gave up 4 bases, with 19 bases separating them.

With respect to this clone: A single base separates this from a much larger clone, so it may be a read error. Other DNA sequences from this sample encode an identical CDR3 as well. The chain has TRBV5-1 and TRBJ2-5, with D hard to call. The CDR3 runs to 13 residues. Between the trimmed V and J ends, which lost 8 bases and 4 bases, there was a span of 15 bases. Germline assignment: CDR1 SGHRS and CDR2 YFSETQ. CDR3 protein: CASSRMFGETQYF. CDR3 in DNA: TGCGCCAGTTCTAGGATGTTCGGAGAGACCCAGTACTTC.

This clone has a count of ten or more. The chain is built from TRBV6-2 or TRBV6-3 and TRBJ2-7; 10 nucleotides agree with TRBD1. In germline, CDR1 is MNHEY, CDR2 SVGEGT. The CDR3 loop spans 16 amino acids. The J segment lost 2 bases and the V segment lost 6 bases, leaving 10 bases of the junction unmatched. The CDR3 region has the DNA TGTGCCAGCAGAGGGACAGGGGAGATCTCTCCCTACGAGCAGTACTTC. It specifies CASRGTGEISPYEQYF.

This clone was recorded many times. The V and J genes are TRBV27 and TRBJ2-3; TRBD2 might be the D (6 bases). CDR3 length: 15 amino acids. V lost 2 bases, J lost 4 bases, and 13 bases lay in between. Germline V lookup: CDR1 MNHEY, CDR2 SMNVEV (reference sequence). The CDR3 loop reads CASSLLAGRSDTQYF. CDR3 bases: TGTGCCAGCAGTTTACTGGCGGGAAGGTCAGATACGCAGTATTTT.

In this sample, this clone turned up many times. The chain uses TRBV7-9 and TRBJ1-2; D is unclear. There are 13 residues in the CDR3. With 3 bases removed from V and 4 bases from J, the gap between germline ends came to 9 bases. The germline CDR1 and CDR2 sequences are SEHNR and FQNEAQ (reference sequence). The CDR3 sequence: CASSFREAYGYTF. CDR3 DNA: TGTGCCAGCAGCTTCCGGGAGGCCTATGGCTACACCTTC.

The chain combines TRBV6-1 with TRBJ2-3; perhaps TRBD2 as D (6 bases). CDR3 length equals 12 residues. CDR1 and CDR2 (germline): MNHNS, SASEGT. V was shortened by 4 bases and J by 8 bases, with 10 bases between the two germline ends. The DNA for the CDR3 is TGTGCCAGCAGTGCGAGACTAGGTACGCAGTATTTT. It encodes CASSARLGTQYF.

This clone was seen many times. The rearrangement joins TRBV7-9 to TRBJ1-6, with 9 bases matching TRBD1. Losses at the gene ends were 5 bases for V and 8 bases for J; bases not matched to a gene: 7. The CDR3 length is 15 residues. Germline CDR1 is SEHNR and CDR2 is FQNEAQ (reference sequence). The CDR3 reads CASSPWDRVDSPLHF. As DNA, the CDR3 is TGTGCCAGCAGCCCTTGGGACAGGGTTGATTCACCCCTCCACTTT. Full variable domain (outside the CDR3, taken from reference TRBV7-9 and TRBJ1-6): DTGVSQNPRHKITKRGQNVTFRCDPISEHNRLYWYRQTLGQGPEFLTYFQNEAQLEKSRLLSDRFSAERPKGSFSTLEIQRTEQGDSAMYLCASSPWDRVDSPLHFGNGTRLTVT.

V and J are TRBV3-1 and TRBJ2-1; a possible D gene is TRBD2 (6 bases). The CDR3 covers 17 residues. The germline V gene has CDR1 LGHDT and CDR2 YNNKEL (reference sequence). Deletions cut 2 bases from V and 3 bases from J, with 17 bases between. Written as DNA, the CDR3 is TGTGCCAGCAGCCAATACGGGGGAACAGAGGGCTACAATGAGCAGTTCTTC. Amino acid sequence: CASSQYGGTEGYNEQFF.

This clone was seen repeatedly, ten times or more. The chain employs TRBV5-6 and TRBJ2-2, with 10 positions matching TRBD1. The junction had 9 bases not matched to a gene; V was cut back by 4 bases and J by 6 bases. The germline CDR1 and CDR2 sequences are SGHDT and YYEEEE. The CDR3 extends over 16 amino acids. For the CDR3, the DNA is TGTGCCAGCAGCGGCCGGGACAGGGGACGGGCCGGGGAGCTGTTTTTT. It yields the protein CASSGRDRGRAGELFF.

At least ten counts were recorded for this clone. This chain joins TRBV20-1 and TRBJ1-2, with D unclear. The V gene's germline CDR1 is DFQATT and CDR2 SNEGSKA (reference sequence). The germline V and J ends were trimmed by 4 bases and 6 bases, with 18 bases remaining between them. This CDR3 spans 14 amino acids. CDR3 DNA sequence: TGCAGTGCTATTGACGTGAGTGTTGGGAATGGCTACACCTTC. Its protein product is CSAIDVSVGNGYTF.

The chain is built from TRBV12-3 or TRBV12-4 and TRBJ2-2; 8 bases match TRBD1. This CDR3 spans 15 amino acids. With 6 bases clipped from V and 4 bases from J, the junction kept 7 bases outside the gene matches. The chain's CDR3 is CASRSDREITGELFF. DNA for the CDR3: TGTGCCAGCAGGTCGGACAGGGAAATCACCGGGGAGCTGTTTTTT.

This clone was counted ten times or more. The DNA of the CDR3 is TGTGCCAGCAGTAATTTCGGGACAGGGAAGATCCCCCTCCACTTT. Its protein is CASSNFGTGKIPLHF. The chain links TRBV6-2 or TRBV6-3 to TRBJ1-6, with TRBD1 matching over 9 bases. The CDR3 extends over 15 amino acids. V lost 5 bases to trimming and J lost 13 bases; unmatched junction nucleotides: 12. From germline, CDR1 is MNHEY and CDR2 SVGEGT.

This clone was seen repeatedly, ten times or more. The chain joins TRBV9 to TRBJ1-2; D not resolved. CDR3 size: 13 residues. Germline CDR1 SGDLS, CDR2 YYNGEE. V gave up 0 bases and J gave up 8 bases, with 11 bases separating them. The CDR3, as DNA: TGTGCCAGCAGCGTAGGGAATGGGCTGGGCTACACCTTC. Translating gives CASSVGNGLGYTF.

This clone was observed many times. The gene calls are TRBV9 and TRBJ1-2, with unresolved D. The CDR3 has 12 amino acids. The germline V gene encodes CDR1 SGDLS and CDR2 YYNGEE. V was pared by 2 bases and J by 13 bases, with 15 bases between. The CDR3 is CASSVLGWQITF. The CDR3 DNA reads as TGTGCCAGCAGCGTGTTGGGTTGGCAGATCACCTTC.

This clone showed up just a few times. The chain carries TRBV28 and TRBJ2-3; D gene ambiguous. Germline CDR1 and CDR2: MDHEN and SYDVKM. The CDR3 covers 13 residues. V was pared by 7 bases and J by 5 bases, with 13 bases between. In nucleotides, the CDR3 is TGTGCCAGCAAGCCCCATCGTGGAGATACGCAGTATTTT. Protein product: CASKPHRGDTQYF.

This clone showed up many times. The same CDR3 also results from other DNA sequences found in this sample. The V call is TRBV19, the J call TRBJ2-1, with a weak D call TRBD2 (6 bases). The CDR3 consists of 16 residues. V dropped 3 bases and J dropped 4 bases, with 16 bases sitting between them. Germline V lookup: CDR1 LNHDA, CDR2 SQIVND (reference sequence). The CDR3 sequence is CASSIFGTLQYNEQFF. The CDR3 bases are TGTGCCAGTAGTATTTTCGGGACTCTACAATACAATGAGCAGTTCTTC.

The chain joins TRBV20-1 to TRBJ2-7; D may be TRBD2 (5 bases). This CDR3 comprises 15 residues. The V end lost 3 bases, the J end lost 6 bases, and 21 bases lay between the germline ends. From germline, CDR1 is DFQATT and CDR2 SNEGSKA (reference sequence). The CDR3 DNA sequence: TGCAGTGCTAGGCTGGTAGCGCGAGGGCTAGGCGAGCAGTACTTC. Protein sequence: CSARLVARGLGEQYF.

This clone was recorded at least ten times. CDR3 in amino acids: CASSPSASSDAYQPQHF. CDR3 DNA sequence: TGTGCCAGCAGCCCCTCGGCATCTTCAGACGCTTATCAGCCCCAGCATTTT. The chain is built from TRBV9 and TRBJ1-5; D gene unclear. V was shortened by 4 bases and J by 5 bases, with 22 bases between the two germline ends. The CDR3 totals 17 residues. The V gene's germline CDR1 is SGDLS and CDR2 YYNGEE.

This clone was recorded at least ten times. The chain has TRBV6-1 and TRBJ1-2; possible D gene TRBD1, 6 bases. V lost 6 bases, J lost 1 base, and 18 bases lay in between. Germline CDR1 and CDR2: MNHNS and SASEGT. This CDR3 spans 16 amino acids. The CDR3 loop is CASRIQGSVGNYGYTF. CDR3 sequence (DNA): TGTGCCAGCAGAATACAGGGTTCCGTGGGTAACTATGGCTACACCTTC.

This clone was detected ten times or more. The chain employs TRBV27 and TRBJ2-1; 16 positions agree with TRBD2. CDR1 is MNHEY and CDR2 is SMNVEV in the germline V gene (reference sequence). This CDR3 comprises 17 residues. V was clipped by 1 base and J by 9 bases; unmatched bases: 6. The CDR3 sequence: CASSLLGTSGRVPEQFF. DNA of the CDR3: TGTGCCAGCAGTTTATTGGGGACTAGCGGGAGGGTCCCTGAGCAGTTCTTC.

This clone has a count of ten or more. This chain uses TRBV29-1 with TRBJ2-3; 9 bases line up with TRBD1. The germline V gene encodes CDR1 SQVTM and CDR2 ANQGSEA. The CDR3 sequence is 17 residues long. The V segment lost 0 bases and the J segment 1 base; nucleotides outside the gene matches: 8. This chain's CDR3 is CSVEDRLGQGGTDTQYF. CDR3 DNA: TGCAGCGTTGAAGATCGACTGGGACAGGGAGGCACAGATACGCAGTATTTT.

This clone was counted many times. CDR3 nucleotide sequence: TGTGCCAGTAGTCTGGACGGCACAGATACGCAGTATTTT. Protein: CASSLDGTDTQYF. The V gene is TRBV19, the J gene TRBJ2-3, with D hard to call. The CDR3 is made up of 13 amino acids. Germline V lookup: CDR1 LNHDA, CDR2 SQIVND (reference sequence). V lost 5 bases, J lost 1 base, and 7 bases lay in between. The whole variable domain, filled in from reference TRBV19 and TRBJ2-3, reads DGGITQSPKYLFRKEGQNVTLSCEQNLNHDAMYWYRQDPGQGLRLIYYSQIVNDFQKGDIAEGYSVSREKKESFPLTVTSAQKNPTAFYLCASSLDGTDTQYFGPGTRLTVL.

This clone was observed at least ten times. This chain links TRBV11-1 with TRBJ2-7, with a tentative D call TRBD2 (6 bases). Germline V CDR1 and CDR2: SGHAT, FQDESV (reference sequence). The V and J ends lost 2 bases and 3 bases respectively, with 20 bases between them. CDR3 size: 17 residues. The CDR3 nucleotides read TGTGCCAGCAGCTTACCGTGTACATACCGGGGGTGCTACGAGCAGTACTTC. Encoded protein: CASSLPCTYRGCYEQYF.